This paragraph reports one T cell receptor (beta chain). This CDR3 is built from 13 residues. Germline V gene data show CDR1 as MGHDK and CDR2 as SYGVNS. The V gene lost 3 bases and the J gene lost 7 bases, with 12 bases spanning the gap. The sample comes from a study of control samples from healthy donors and cancer patients. Some clones are missing from TCRdb's copy, which holds only in-frame ones; the method was immunoSEQ multiplex PCR. The sample has about 140,000 clones, 94% seen once. Sequencing was done on a sample of blood. This chain links TRBV25-1 with TRBJ1-2; D is possibly TRBD1 (6 bases). This receptor was obtained from a middle-aged man in good health. CDR3 sequence: CASSEAGEVGYTF. The DNA of the CDR3 is TGTGCCAGCAGTGAGGCAGGGGAGGTTGGCTACACCTTC.